The 29 T cell receptor beta chains given below trace back to one sample, sequenced in a study of a mutant IDH1 vaccine in newly diagnosed glioma. No antigen is known for these receptors. Here immunoSEQ multiplex PCR was the method, and the copy in TCRdb shows in-frame clones only, minus some. The repertoire holds about 94,000 clones, with roughly nine tenths as singletons. Time point specified: week 47, end of study. Topical imiquimod accompanied each vaccine dose, which consisted of 300 ug of mutant IDH1 20-mer peptide. This specimen was PBMCs, taken from a glioma patient whose treatment included an IDH1 peptide vaccine. The receptor source for this set is a woman between 45 and 65 years old with glioma.

The chain joins TRBV19 to TRBJ1-1; D gene uncertain. Germline V gives CDR1 LNHDA, CDR2 SQIVND (reference sequence). V was pared by 0 bases and J by 1 base, with 12 bases between. This CDR3 spans 16 amino acids. The CDR3 is CASSIDLRKQNTEAFF. In DNA, the CDR3 is TGTGCCAGTAGTATAGATCTTAGGAAACAGAACACTGAAGCTTTCTTT.

This clone came up once. This chain joins TRBV27 and TRBJ2-7; D is possibly TRBD1 (6 bases). Deletions cut 6 bases from V and 6 bases from J, with 15 bases between. Germline CDR1 and CDR2: MNHEY and SMNVEV (reference sequence). The CDR3 spans 13 residues. CDR3 protein: CASRIIQGSEQYF. The DNA of the CDR3 is TGTGCCAGCAGGATAATACAGGGTTCCGAGCAGTACTTC.

The V gene is TRBV5-1, the J gene TRBJ2-7; D perhaps matches TRBD2 (5 bases). Germline CDR1 SGHRS, CDR2 YFSETQ. The V end was cut by 0 bases, the J end by 2 bases, with 9 bases between. The CDR3 totals 14 residues. CDR3 region: CASSLAGKPYEQYF. CDR3 bases: TGCGCCAGCAGCTTGGCCGGGAAGCCCTACGAGCAGTACTTC.

The genes are TRBV6-5 and TRBJ1-6, with a weak D call TRBD1 (5 bases). The CDR3 extends over 15 amino acids. The V end was cut by 6 bases, the J end by 5 bases, with 14 bases between. Per the germline V gene, CDR1 is MNHEY and CDR2 is SVGAGI. The CDR3 spells CASSQVGTHNSPLHF. The CDR3 region has the DNA TGTGCCAGCAGCCAGGTCGGGACGCATAATTCACCCCTCCACTTT.

This clone was observed once. The V gene is TRBV5-5, the J gene TRBJ2-3; TRBD1 aligns across 12 bases. V lost 7 bases to trimming and J lost 0 bases; unmatched junction nucleotides: 9. CDR3 size: 17 residues. Germline V lookup: CDR1 SGHKS, CDR2 YYEKEE (reference sequence). CDR3 nucleotide sequence: TGTGCCAGCCCCCCCGGGACAGGGGGCGCGAGCACAGATACGCAGTATTTT. It translates to CASPPGTGGASTDTQYF.

The J gene is TRBJ2-3, the V gene TRBV2, with a tentative D call TRBD2 (6 bases). Between the trimmed V and J ends, which lost 5 bases and 4 bases, there was a span of 13 bases. This CDR3 comprises 14 residues. Per the germline V gene, CDR1 is SNHLY and CDR2 is FYNNEI. CDR3 coding DNA: TGTGCCAGCAGTTCTCAGGGAGGTCCAGATACGCAGTATTTT. It translates to CASSSQGGPDTQYF.

This clone came up once. The chain carries TRBV19 and TRBJ2-1, with D perhaps TRBD1 or TRBD2 (6 bases each). The CDR3 has 12 residues. Germline CDR1 and CDR2: LNHDA and SQIVND (reference sequence). The germline V and J ends were trimmed by 4 bases and 7 bases, with 8 bases remaining between them. Here the CDR3 reads CASSRRGNEQFF. The CDR3 DNA is TGTGCCAGTAGTAGGAGGGGGAATGAGCAGTTCTTC.

The genes are TRBV30 and TRBJ2-2, with 12 bases that match TRBD2. The J segment lost 5 bases and the V segment lost 3 bases, leaving 10 bases of the junction unmatched. CDR1 GTSNPN and CDR2 SVGIG come from the germline V gene (reference sequence). CDR3 size: 17 residues. The CDR3 DNA reads TGTGCCTGGAGCTCTTTGACTAGCGGGAGTGGTACCGGGGAGCTGTTTTTT. The encoded protein is CAWSSLTSGSGTGELFF.

V and J are TRBV12-5 and TRBJ2-2, with no clear D. This CDR3 is built from 12 residues. The germline gives CDR1 LGHNT, CDR2 FRNRAP. The V end lost 6 bases, the J end lost 10 bases, and 12 bases lay between the germline ends. CDR3 nucleotide sequence: TGTGCTAGTGGCCTTACCGCCGAGGAGCTGTTTTTT. Its translation is CASGLTAEELFF.

The chain recombines TRBV29-1 with TRBJ2-5, with D tentatively TRBD1 (6 bases). Germline loops: CDR1 SQVTM, CDR2 ANQGSEA. There are 13 residues in the CDR3. Trimming stripped 7 bases from V and 4 bases from J, with 16 bases between. In DNA form, the CDR3 reads TGCAGCGCCTTCAGGGGCCCAAGAGAGACCCAGTACTTC. Its translation: CSAFRGPRETQYF. The full variable domain, rest sourced from reference TRBV29-1 and TRBJ2-5, is SAVISQKPSRDICQRGTSLTIQCQVDSQVTMMFWYRQQPGQSLTLIATANQGSEATYESGFVIDKFPISRPNLTFSTLTVSNMSPEDSSIYLCSAFRGPRETQYFGPGTRLLVL.

The chain recombines TRBV5-1 with TRBJ1-4, with TRBD1 matching over 8 bases. This CDR3 has 14 amino acids. V was clipped by 0 bases and J by 8 bases; unmatched bases: 3. Germline V gives CDR1 SGHRS, CDR2 YFSETQ. CDR3 region: CASSLDTGGEKLFF. In DNA form, the CDR3 reads TGCGCCAGCAGCTTGGATACAGGGGGGGAAAAACTGTTTTTT.

This rearrangement joins TRBV6-5 to TRBJ2-7; the D call may be TRBD1 or TRBD2 (5 bases each). Trimming left V 6 bases short and J 3 bases short, with 12 bases between. The CDR3 sequence is 13 residues long. Per germline, CDR1 MNHEY and CDR2 SVGAGI. The CDR3 sequence: CASRGVQGYEQYF. CDR3 coding DNA: TGTGCCAGCAGGGGGGTCCAGGGCTACGAGCAGTACTTC.

The chain recombines TRBV6-6 with TRBJ2-6; possible D gene TRBD1, 6 bases. Trimming cost V 6 bases and J 2 bases, with 11 bases left between them. Per germline, CDR1 MNHNY and CDR2 SVGAGI (reference sequence). This CDR3 comprises 15 residues. The CDR3 protein is CASSPRGAGANVLTF. For the CDR3, the DNA is TGTGCCAGCAGCCCCAGGGGAGCTGGGGCCAACGTCCTGACTTTC.

J is TRBJ2-3 and V is TRBV9; 7 nucleotides match TRBD2. This CDR3 comprises 16 residues. Trimming removed 0 bases from V and 0 bases from J; junction bases left unmatched: 4. CDR1 is SGDLS, CDR2 YYNGEE, per germline. CDR3 coding DNA: TGTGCCAGCAGCGTAGCTTTAGCGGGTAGCACAGATACGCAGTATTTT. Protein product: CASSVALAGSTDTQYF.

This rearrangement joins TRBV7-8 to TRBJ2-7; 8 bases align to TRBD1. Per germline, CDR1 SGHVS and CDR2 FQNEAQ. The CDR3 contains 15 residues. V gave up 1 base and J gave up 5 bases; unmatched junction bases: 7. The CDR3 DNA reads as TGTGCCAGCAGCTTAGAGGCAGGGGGCAGGGACGAGCAGTACTTC. It yields the protein CASSLEAGGRDEQYF. The whole variable domain, remainder taken from reference TRBV7-8 and TRBJ2-7, is GAGVSQSPRYKVAKRGQDVALRCDPISGHVSLFWYQQALGQGPEFLTYFQNEAQLDKSGLPSDRFFAERPEGSVSTLKIQRTQQEDSAVYLCASSLEAGGRDEQYFGPGTRLTVT.

This clone was counted a single time. The chain links TRBV6-6 to TRBJ1-2; D gene unclear. With 10 bases removed from V and 0 bases from J, the gap between germline ends came to 18 bases. This CDR3 has 15 residues. From germline, CDR1 is MNHNY and CDR2 SVGAGI (reference sequence). Here the CDR3 reads CATLPLPGANYGYTF. The CDR3 bases are TGTGCCACCCTCCCATTACCCGGAGCTAACTATGGCTACACCTTC.

About this clone itself: The same CDR3 can be traced to other DNA sequences in this sample. V usage is TRBV6-1 and J usage is TRBJ1-4, with TRBD1 identical over 9 bases. Germline values: CDR1 MNHNS, CDR2 SASEGT. This CDR3 spans 14 amino acids. J was trimmed by 7 bases and V by 8 bases; bases with no gene match: 8. CDR3 in amino acids: CASRLGQGGEKLFF. Here the CDR3 DNA reads TGTGCCAGCCGCCTGGGACAGGGAGGTGAAAAACTGTTTTTT.

The V gene is TRBV28, the J gene TRBJ2-5; no clear D gene. There are 16 residues in the CDR3. The V end lost 4 bases, the J end lost 5 bases, and 20 bases lay between the germline ends. Germline V gene lookup returns CDR1 MDHEN and CDR2 SYDVKM. CDR3 protein: CASSSHTPASRETQYF. The CDR3 DNA follows: TGTGCCAGCAGTTCACATACCCCCGCCAGCCGGGAGACCCAGTACTTC.

V is TRBV11-2 and J is TRBJ2-1, with D tentatively TRBD1 or TRBD2 (5 bases each). The germline V gene encodes CDR1 SGHAT and CDR2 FQNNGV. CDR3 size: 12 residues. V was cut by 4 bases and J by 11 bases, with 12 bases left in between. The CDR3 loop reads CASSSGLRKQFF. The CDR3 DNA reads as TGTGCCAGCAGCTCGGGGCTTAGAAAGCAGTTCTTC.

This clone was detected once. This chain connects TRBV6-6 to TRBJ2-3; 11 bases are a match to TRBD1. Germline V gene lookup returns CDR1 MNHNY and CDR2 SVGAGI (reference sequence). Losses at the gene ends were 4 bases for V and 3 bases for J; bases not matched to a gene: 6. The CDR3 runs to 16 residues. The CDR3 DNA sequence: TGTGCCAGCAGTTTTCCAGGACAGGGGGCAACAGATACGCAGTATTTT. This translates into CASSFPGQGATDTQYF.

This rearrangement joins TRBV5-5 to TRBJ1-2, with 7 nucleotides matching TRBD1. The CDR3 consists of 14 residues. Unmatched junction bases numbered 10, after V lost 5 bases and J lost 6 bases. In germline, CDR1 is SGHKS, CDR2 YYEKEE (reference sequence). The CDR3 DNA follows: TGTGCCAGCAGGGGCCGCGACAGGGCAGATGGCTACACCTTC. Its translation is CASRGRDRADGYTF.

As concerns this clone: Within the sample, other DNA sequences also encode this same CDR3. The chain joins TRBV27 to TRBJ2-7, with D unclear. V lost 0 bases to trimming and J lost 7 bases, with 4 bases between them. CDR3 size: 11 residues. Germline-derived CDR1 and CDR2 are MNHEY and SMNVEV (reference sequence). The DNA of the CDR3 is TGTGCCAGCAGTTTATCGAGGGAGCAGTACTTC. Translation gives CASSLSREQYF.

In DNA, the CDR3 is TGTGCCTGGAGCCTAGGGGGCGAGGAGACCCAGTACTTC. Its translation is CAWSLGGEETQYF. V gene TRBV30 combines with J gene TRBJ2-5; 7 bases align to TRBD1. Germline V gene data show CDR1 as GTSNPN and CDR2 as SVGIG (reference sequence). J gave up 5 bases and V 3 bases, and 6 bases lay outside the gene matches. The CDR3 is 13 amino acids.

The J gene is TRBJ2-5, the V gene TRBV5-1; possibly TRBD2 for D (6 bases). Trimming cost V 4 bases and J 1 base, with 11 bases left between them. Germline CDR1 reads SGHRS; CDR2 reads YFSETQ. The CDR3 totals 14 residues. CDR3 bases: TGCGCCAGCAGCGCCGGGACTCCCCAAGAGACCCAGTACTTC. This codes for CASSAGTPQETQYF.

This rearrangement joins TRBV28 to TRBJ2-7, with TRBD2 identical over 10 bases. V lost 3 bases and J lost 4; bases outside the gene matches: 12. Germline lookup yields CDR1 MDHEN and CDR2 SYDVKM. The CDR3 loop spans 17 amino acids. As DNA, the CDR3 is TGTGCCAGCAGTTTTGAGCTACTAGCGGGAAATGGTTACGAGCAGTACTTC. Protein product: CASSFELLAGNGYEQYF. Looking up the rest from reference TRBV28 and TRBJ2-7 gives the full variable domain: DVKVTQSSRYLVKRTGEKVFLECVQDMDHENMFWYRQDPGLGLRLIYFSYDVKMKEKGDIPEGYSVSREKKERFSLILESASTNQTSMYLCASSFELLAGNGYEQYFGPGTRLTVT.

As DNA, the CDR3 is TGTGCCAGCAGTTACTCTAGAAGGACTGAAGCTTTCTTT. This gives the protein CASSYSRRTEAFF. The chain joins TRBV6-6 to TRBJ1-1; no clear D. The CDR3 length is 13 residues. Germline V gene lookup returns CDR1 MNHNY and CDR2 SVGAGI (reference sequence). V lost 0 bases and J 5 bases, leaving 7 bases between the germline ends.

The chain's CDR3 is CASNPDRATYGYTF. The CDR3, as DNA: TGTGCCAGCAACCCTGACAGGGCGACCTATGGCTACACCTTC. V and J are TRBV6-1 and TRBJ1-2; 7 nucleotides agree with TRBD1. This CDR3 is built from 14 residues. From germline, CDR1 is MNHNS and CDR2 SASEGT. Trimming at V came to 7 bases and at J to 4 bases, leaving 9 bases not matched to a gene.

The chain joins TRBV7-8 to TRBJ2-3; 9 bases match TRBD2. The CDR3 is 15 amino acids. V shed 5 bases and J 3 bases; nucleotides not matched to a gene: 6. Germline V gene data show CDR1 as SGHVS and CDR2 as FQNEAQ. The CDR3, as DNA: TGTGCCAGCAGCCCCTTAGCGGGAGTTACAGATACGCAGTATTTT. This translates into CASSPLAGVTDTQYF.

This chain joins TRBV4-1 and TRBJ2-7, with unresolved D. V was trimmed by 1 base and J by 5 bases, leaving 9 bases between them. This CDR3 has 13 amino acids. Per germline, CDR1 MGHRA and CDR2 YSYEKL. CDR3 nucleotide sequence: TGCGCCAGCAGCCAAGGGAGCCTCAACGAGCAGTACTTC. This gives the protein CASSQGSLNEQYF.